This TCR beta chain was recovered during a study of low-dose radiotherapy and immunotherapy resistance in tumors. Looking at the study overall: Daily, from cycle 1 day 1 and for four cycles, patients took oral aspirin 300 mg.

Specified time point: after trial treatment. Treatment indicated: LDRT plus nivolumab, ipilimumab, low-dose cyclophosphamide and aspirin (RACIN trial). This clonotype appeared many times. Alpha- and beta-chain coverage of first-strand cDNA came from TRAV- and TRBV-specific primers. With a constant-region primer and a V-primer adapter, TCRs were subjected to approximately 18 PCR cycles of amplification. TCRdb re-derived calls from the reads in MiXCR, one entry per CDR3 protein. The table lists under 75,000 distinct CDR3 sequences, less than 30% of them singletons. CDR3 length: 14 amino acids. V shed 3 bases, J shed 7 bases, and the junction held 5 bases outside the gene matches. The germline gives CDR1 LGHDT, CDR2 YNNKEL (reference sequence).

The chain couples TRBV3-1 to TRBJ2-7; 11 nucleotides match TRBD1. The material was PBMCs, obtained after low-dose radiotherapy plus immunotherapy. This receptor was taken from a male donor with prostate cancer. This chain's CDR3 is CASSHGQGANEQYF. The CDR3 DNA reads TGTGCCAGCAGCCACGGACAGGGGGCGAATGAGCAGTACTTC.